Shown below are 32 T cell receptor beta chains from a single sample sequenced in a study of blood T cells in healthy people across ages. Through a sample-barcoded 5' primer and a J-beta primer mix, a second PCR was run for about 6 to 12 cycles. MiXCR, run by TCRdb on the 5' RACE reads, gives a single entry per CDR3 protein. This sample has roughly 730,000 distinct CDR3 sequences, with 56% found just once. Sequences were obtained from blood. The receptors were sampled from a man aged 35-49 years in good health.

In the case of this clonotype: At one end the junction does not follow the germline gene, possibly because of a read error. This chain links TRBV28 with TRBJ1-1; TRBD1 matches at 9 bases. Germline V gene sequence: CDR1 MDHEN, CDR2 SYDVKM. This CDR3 has 16 amino acids. In DNA, the CDR3 is TGTGCCAGCAGTTTTTGGGGACAGGGACGGAACACCGAAGCTTTCTTT. Translated: CASSFWGQGRNTEAFF.

This chain uses TRBV28 with TRBJ2-4, with D perhaps matching TRBD1 (5 bases). Germline CDR1 is MDHEN and CDR2 is SYDVKM. Trimming removed 7 bases at V and 1 base at J, with 17 bases between. CDR3 size: 16 residues. Written as DNA, the CDR3 is TGTGCCAGCATTCCTGTCCAGGGCAGGGCCAAAAACATTCAGTACTTC. Protein: CASIPVQGRAKNIQYF.

This clonotype has only one observation. The CDR3 loop is CASSGGPGAIYGYTF. The CDR3 bases are TGCGCCAGCAGTGGCGGGCCAGGGGCTATCTATGGCTACACCTTC. This chain uses TRBV10-2 with TRBJ1-2, with D perhaps matching TRBD1 (6 bases). The CDR3 totals 15 residues. Trimming stripped 4 bases from V and 4 bases from J, with 16 bases between. Germline-derived CDR1 and CDR2 are WSHSY and SAAADI.

This clonotype was observed a few times. The chain has TRBV15 and TRBJ2-2, with D possibly TRBD1 on 6 matching bases. The CDR3 is 14 residues long. The germline V gene encodes CDR1 LNHNV and CDR2 YYDKDF (reference sequence). V shed 1 base and J shed 5 bases, with 8 bases lying between them. CDR3 coding DNA: TGTGCCACCAGCAGAGGACAGGCAACCGGGGAGCTGTTTTTT. Its translation: CATSRGQATGELFF. Together with reference TRBV15 and TRBJ2-2, the CDR3 gives the full variable domain: DAMVIQNPRYQVTQFGKPVTLSCSQTLNHNVMYWYQQKSSQAPKLLFHYYDKDFNNEADTPDNFQSRRPNTSFCFLDIRSPGLGDTAMYLCATSRGQATGELFFGEGSRLTVL.

Concerning this clonotype: The junction does not match germline at one end; this may be a read error. This chain joins TRBV6-5 and TRBJ2-7; 13 bases align to TRBD2. Germline CDR1 reads MNHEY; CDR2 reads SVGAGI. CDR3 length: 22 amino acids. Here the CDR3 DNA reads TGCGCCAGCAGTTACTCGACGGGCCTACCGGGACTAGCGGGAAGGGGGCACAATGAGCAGTACTTC. Its translation: CASSYSTGLPGLAGRGHNEQYF.

This sequence joins TRBV7-8 and TRBJ2-7; 7 bases line up with TRBD1. Germline assignment: CDR1 SGHVS and CDR2 FQNEAQ. V lost 2 bases to trimming and J lost 3 bases; unmatched junction nucleotides: 4. CDR3 length: 14 amino acids. CDR3 region: CASSLRDSLYEQYF. The CDR3 nucleotides read TGTGCCAGCAGCTTACGGGACAGCCTCTACGAGCAGTACTTC.

A note on this clonotype: One end of the junction varies from germline; a read error may be responsible. The chain combines TRBV7-7 with TRBJ2-1; tentative D call: TRBD2 (6 bases). CDR3 length equals 14 residues. The germline gives CDR1 SSHAT, CDR2 FNYEAQ (reference sequence). The CDR3 DNA reads TGTGCTAGCAGCCGGGGGAGCGGTCTCAATGAGCAGTTCTTC. Its translation: CASSRGSGLNEQFF.

A few counts support this clonotype. CDR3 loop: CASSLKSGQTFNYGYTF. The CDR3 nucleotides are TGTGCCAGCAGTTTGAAGTCGGGACAGACCTTCAACTATGGCTACACCTTC. The rearrangement uses TRBV7-2 and TRBJ1-2; 7 bases align to TRBD1. The germline V gene encodes CDR1 SGHTA and CDR2 FQGNSA. This CDR3 is built from 17 residues. The junction had 15 bases not matched to a gene; V was cut back by 6 bases and J by 2 bases.

The chain employs TRBV18 and TRBJ2-1, with D perhaps assigned TRBD1 or TRBD2 (5 bases each). The V gene's germline CDR1 is KGHSH and CDR2 LQKENI. CDR3 length: 16 residues. V was pared by 4 bases and J by 7 bases, with 20 bases between. The CDR3 sequence: CASSRPGTNMGNEQFF. DNA of the CDR3: TGTGCCAGCTCACGCCCCGGGACCAATATGGGAAATGAGCAGTTCTTC.

This clonotype was counted a single time. V gene TRBV15 combines with J gene TRBJ2-3, with 10 bases matching TRBD1. Trimming took 0 bases from V and 1 from J; bases not matched to a gene: 7. Germline CDR1 is LNHNV and CDR2 is YYDKDF (reference sequence). The CDR3 extends over 18 amino acids. CDR3 sequence reads: CATSRDPPGTGGTDTQYF. DNA of the CDR3: TGTGCCACCAGCAGAGATCCACCTGGGACAGGGGGCACAGATACGCAGTATTTT. Drawing the rest from reference TRBV15 and TRBJ2-3, the complete variable domain is DAMVIQNPRYQVTQFGKPVTLSCSQTLNHNVMYWYQQKSSQAPKLLFHYYDKDFNNEADTPDNFQSRRPNTSFCFLDIRSPGLGDTAMYLCATSRDPPGTGGTDTQYFGPGTRLTVL.

This clonotype was seen more than once but under ten times. The genes are TRBV7-6 and TRBJ2-1; the match to TRBD1 covers 8 bases. V was pared by 1 base and J by 2 bases, with 7 bases of the junction left unmatched. From germline, CDR1 is SGHVS and CDR2 FNYEAQ. This CDR3 is 17 amino acids long. The CDR3 here is CASSLEIPTGAYNEQFF. DNA for the CDR3: TGTGCCAGCAGCTTAGAAATCCCGACAGGGGCCTACAATGAGCAGTTCTTC.

V usage is TRBV12-3 or TRBV12-4 and J usage is TRBJ1-2, with no clear D. The ends were cut back, 6 bases at V and 8 bases at J, with 13 bases in the middle. The CDR3 consists of 12 residues. CDR3 DNA: TGTGCCAGCAGGACCGCCGGAGGCGGCTACACCTTC. It specifies CASRTAGGGYTF.

The chain uses TRBV15 and TRBJ2-1; 8 nucleotides align to TRBD2. CDR1 is LNHNV and CDR2 is YYDKDF in the germline V gene (reference sequence). Trimming removed 0 bases from V and 13 bases from J; junction bases left unmatched: 5. The CDR3 loop spans 13 amino acids. CDR3 sequence reads: CATSRERREGQFF. CDR3 nucleotides: TGTGCCACCAGCAGAGAAAGACGGGAGGGCCAGTTCTTC.

This chain links TRBV15 with TRBJ2-4, with 7 positions matching TRBD2. Germline V lookup: CDR1 LNHNV, CDR2 YYDKDF (reference sequence). The V segment lost 8 bases and the J segment 13 bases; nucleotides outside the gene matches: 17. This CDR3 has 14 residues. The CDR3 here is CATSQRVAGAEQYF. The DNA of the CDR3 is TGTGCCACCTCCCAACGGGTAGCGGGTGCAGAGCAGTACTTC. Drawing the rest from reference TRBV15 and TRBJ2-4, the complete variable domain is DAMVIQNPRYQVTQFGKPVTLSCSQTLNHNVMYWYQQKSSQAPKLLFHYYDKDFNNEADTPDNFQSRRPNTSFCFLDIRSPGLGDTAMYLCATSQRVAGAEQYFGAGTRLSVL.

V usage is TRBV20-1 and J usage is TRBJ2-7, with 11 positions matching TRBD2. V lost 7 bases to trimming and J lost 2 bases; unmatched junction nucleotides: 4. From germline, CDR1 is DFQATT and CDR2 SNEGSKA (reference sequence). The CDR3 extends over 13 amino acids. The DNA for the CDR3 is TGCAGTGTCCTGACTAGCGGGACCTACGAGCAGTACTTC. Translated, it gives CSVLTSGTYEQYF.

V usage is TRBV28 and J usage is TRBJ1-2; TRBD1 matches at 9 bases. There are 15 residues in the CDR3. Germline CDR1 reads MDHEN; CDR2 reads SYDVKM. The ends lost 7 bases at V and 6 bases at J; junction bases unmatched: 12. The CDR3 sequence is CASIPTQGAGDGYTF. CDR3 nucleotide sequence: TGTGCCAGCATCCCGACACAGGGGGCCGGGGATGGCTACACCTTC.

This clonotype appeared a few times. The chain is built from TRBV4-3 and TRBJ2-7; 10 nucleotides align to TRBD1. CDR3 length equals 16 residues. Germline V lookup: CDR1 LGHNA, CDR2 YSLEER. J gave up 2 bases and V 4 bases, and 8 bases lay outside the gene matches. Here the CDR3 DNA reads TGCGCCAGCAGCCGGGAAGCCGGGACAGGGGCCTACGAGCAGTACTTC. Protein product: CASSREAGTGAYEQYF.

The chain recombines TRBV28 with TRBJ2-7, with TRBD1 as a possible D gene (6 bases). This CDR3 contains 11 residues. With 7 bases removed from V and 3 bases from J, the gap between germline ends came to 7 bases. Germline CDR1 and CDR2: MDHEN and SYDVKM. Here the CDR3 reads CASTRGYEQYF. The CDR3 DNA follows: TGTGCCAGCACCAGGGGCTACGAGCAGTACTTC.

This clonotype came up once. It may be a read error: a sequence one base away is much more abundant. The J gene is TRBJ2-1, the V gene TRBV29-1; possibly TRBD1 for D (7 bases). V lost 6 bases, J lost 7 bases, and 19 bases lay in between. Germline V CDR1 and CDR2: SQVTM, ANQGSEA. The CDR3 has 14 amino acids. CDR3 sequence: CSVARGRGTNEQFF. The CDR3 coding sequence is TGCAGCGTCGCCAGGGGCAGGGGGACTAATGAGCAGTTCTTC.

The rearrangement uses TRBV7-9 and TRBJ2-5; 10 bases align to TRBD1. TRBJ2-7 matches the DNA end more closely, so the J call is doubtful. Germline V gene sequence: CDR1 SEHNR, CDR2 FQNEAQ (reference sequence). CDR3 length: 15 residues. The CDR3: CASSPRDRGSYEQYF. CDR3 coding DNA: TGTGCCAGCAGCCCCAGGGACAGGGGTTCGTACGAGCAGTACTTC.

The rearrangement joins TRBV7-3 to TRBJ2-3; D is perhaps TRBD1 or TRBD2 (5 bases each). There are 13 residues in the CDR3. Germline V gene data show CDR1 as SGHTA and CDR2 as FQGTGA. Trimming left V 1 base short and J 6 bases short, with 8 bases between. CDR3 amino acids: CASSLRGSDTQYF. CDR3 bases: TGTGCCAGCAGCTTAAGGGGGTCCGATACGCAGTATTTT.

The J gene is TRBJ2-7, the V gene TRBV5-5; D possibly matches TRBD1 or TRBD2 (5 bases each). V shed 6 bases and J shed 0 bases, with 10 bases lying between them. The CDR3 totals 13 residues. CDR1 SGHKS and CDR2 YYEKEE come from the germline V gene (reference sequence). The CDR3, as DNA: TGTGCCAGCAACGGGGCTGGCTCCTACGAGCAGTACTTC. Amino acid sequence: CASNGAGSYEQYF. The entire variable domain, with the rest obtained from reference TRBV5-5 and TRBJ2-7, is as follows: DAGVTQSPTHLIKTRGQQVTLRCSPISGHKSVSWYQQVLGQGPQFIFQYYEKEERGRGNFPDRFSARQFPNYSSELNVNALLLGDSALYLCASNGAGSYEQYFGPGTRLTVT.

Only a few counts were recorded for this clonotype. V gene TRBV15 combines with J gene TRBJ2-1, with 13 bases that match TRBD2. The V gene's germline CDR1 is LNHNV and CDR2 YYDKDF (reference sequence). The length of the CDR3 is 15 residues. V was pared by 5 bases and J by 6 bases, with 4 bases of the junction left unmatched. In DNA, the CDR3 is TGTGCCACCAGCGCCGGACTAGCGGGAGTCAATGAGCAGTTCTTC. Amino acid sequence: CATSAGLAGVNEQFF.

The V call is TRBV7-2, the J call TRBJ2-1; D is uncertain. Gene TRBJ2-7 matches the end of the DNA better, so the J call may be wrong. CDR3 length equals 15 residues. Germline CDR1 SGHTA, CDR2 FQGNSA. For the CDR3, the DNA is TGTGCCAGCAGCTTAGCCGGCCTTACCTACAATGAGCAGTACTTC. It translates to CASSLAGLTYNEQYF.

CDR3 region: CAISESGGTYEQYF. In DNA form, the CDR3 reads TGTGCCATCAGTGAGTCGGGTGGGACCTACGAGCAGTACTTC. The J gene is TRBJ2-7, the V gene TRBV10-3; D gene unclear. CDR1 is ENHRY, CDR2 SYGVKD, per germline. V shed 0 bases and J shed 2 bases, with 8 bases lying between them. The CDR3 has 14 amino acids.

This clonotype was found a few times. V gene TRBV10-3 combines with J gene TRBJ2-7; D gene unclear. With 3 bases removed from V and 2 bases from J, the gap between germline ends came to 11 bases. Looked up from germline, CDR1 is ENHRY and CDR2 is SYGVKD. The CDR3 extends over 14 amino acids. The DNA of the CDR3 is TGTGCCATCAGTGACTTGGCGGATGCCTACGAGCAGTACTTC. This gives the protein CAISDLADAYEQYF.

The rearrangement uses TRBV15 and TRBJ2-3; D ambiguous. The CDR3 totals 15 residues. Germline V lookup: CDR1 LNHNV, CDR2 YYDKDF (reference sequence). V shed 2 bases and J shed 0 bases, with 9 bases lying between them. The CDR3: CATSRRALSTDTQYF. The CDR3 DNA follows: TGTGCCACCAGCAGACGAGCTCTGAGCACAGATACGCAGTATTTT.

The chain is built from TRBV24-1 and TRBJ2-3, with D perhaps given as TRBD1 or TRBD2 (6 bases each). Trimming pared 0 bases from V and 7 bases from J, leaving 22 bases between. CDR3 length: 18 residues. The germline V gene encodes CDR1 KGHDR and CDR2 SFDVKD. The CDR3 DNA reads as TGTGCCACCAGTGATTTGAGTGACGGGGGCGCGAGCGCAAATACGCAGTATTTT. Its translation: CATSDLSDGGASANTQYF.

This clonotype showed up just a few times. The chain is built from TRBV6-5 and TRBJ2-4; D not certain. Germline CDR1 reads MNHEY; CDR2 reads SVGAGI. V lost 2 bases to trimming and J lost 0 bases, with 17 bases between them. The CDR3 is 18 amino acids. The CDR3 DNA reads as TGTGCCAGCAGTTACGGGTCGACAAGGTCCTCAGCCAAAAACATTCAGTACTTC. This encodes CASSYGSTRSSAKNIQYF.

This clonotype was recorded only once. In nucleotides, the CDR3 is TGTGCCAGCAGTCCCGGGACTAGCGGTGGTAAGGAGCAGTACTTC. Protein: CASSPGTSGGKEQYF. The rearrangement joins TRBV27 to TRBJ2-5; 11 bases align to TRBD2. This CDR3 contains 15 residues. V shed 5 bases, J shed 11 bases, and the junction held 13 bases outside the gene matches. Germline V gene data show CDR1 as MNHEY and CDR2 as SMNVEV (reference sequence).

There are a few counts of this clonotype. This chain uses TRBV7-2 with TRBJ2-5; D remains unclear. V was trimmed by 5 bases and J by 5 bases, leaving 18 bases between them. CDR1 is SGHTA, CDR2 FQGNSA, per germline. CDR3 length: 15 residues. The CDR3 loop reads CASSPRTEPRETQYF. As DNA, the CDR3 is TGTGCCAGCAGCCCACGGACGGAACCCAGGGAGACCCAGTACTTC.

Only a few counts were recorded for this clonotype. This sequence joins TRBV4-1 and TRBJ2-5; D unclear. There are 13 residues in the CDR3. The ends were cut back, 6 bases at V and 0 bases at J, with 8 bases in the middle. Per germline, CDR1 MGHRA and CDR2 YSYEKL. The CDR3 reads CASRKGNQETQYF. CDR3 coding DNA: TGCGCCAGCAGAAAAGGGAACCAAGAGACCCAGTACTTC.